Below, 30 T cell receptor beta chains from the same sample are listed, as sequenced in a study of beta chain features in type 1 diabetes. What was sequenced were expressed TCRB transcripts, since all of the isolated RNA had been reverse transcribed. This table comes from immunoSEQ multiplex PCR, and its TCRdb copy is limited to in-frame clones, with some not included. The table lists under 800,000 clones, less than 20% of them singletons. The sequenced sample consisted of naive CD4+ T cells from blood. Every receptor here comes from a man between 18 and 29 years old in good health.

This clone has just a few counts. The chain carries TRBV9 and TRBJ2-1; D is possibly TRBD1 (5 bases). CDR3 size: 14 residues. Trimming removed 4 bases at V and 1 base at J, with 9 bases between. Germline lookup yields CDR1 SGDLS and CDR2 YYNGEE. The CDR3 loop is CASSFRQSYNEQFF. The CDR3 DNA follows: TGTGCCAGCAGCTTCAGACAGTCCTACAATGAGCAGTTCTTC. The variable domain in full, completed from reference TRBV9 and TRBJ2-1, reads DSGVTQTPKHLITATGQRVTLRCSPRSGDLSVYWYQQSLDQGLQFLIQYYNGEERAKGNILERFSAQQFPDLHSELNLSSLELGDSALYFCASSFRQSYNEQFFGPGTRLTVL.

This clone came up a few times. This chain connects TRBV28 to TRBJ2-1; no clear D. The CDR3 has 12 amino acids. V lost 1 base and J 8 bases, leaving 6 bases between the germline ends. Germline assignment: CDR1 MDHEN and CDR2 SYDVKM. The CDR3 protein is CASSLSGYEQFF. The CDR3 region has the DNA TGTGCCAGCAGTTTATCAGGTTATGAGCAGTTCTTC.

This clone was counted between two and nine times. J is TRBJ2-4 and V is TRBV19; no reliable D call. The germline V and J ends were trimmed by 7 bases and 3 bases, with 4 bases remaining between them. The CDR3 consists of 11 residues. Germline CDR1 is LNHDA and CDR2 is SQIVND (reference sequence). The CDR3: CASTYKNIQYF. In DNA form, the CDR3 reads TGTGCCAGTACCTACAAAAACATTCAGTACTTC.

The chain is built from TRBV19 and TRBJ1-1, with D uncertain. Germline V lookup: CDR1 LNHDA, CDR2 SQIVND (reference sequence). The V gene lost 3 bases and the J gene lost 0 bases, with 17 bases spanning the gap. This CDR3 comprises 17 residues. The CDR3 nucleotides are TGTGCCAGTAGTATCCCCTACCTCCGGAACCTGAACACTGAAGCTTTCTTT. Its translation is CASSIPYLRNLNTEAFF. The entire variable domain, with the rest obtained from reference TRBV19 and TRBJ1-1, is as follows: DGGITQSPKYLFRKEGQNVTLSCEQNLNHDAMYWYRQDPGQGLRLIYYSQIVNDFQKGDIAEGYSVSREKKESFPLTVTSAQKNPTAFYLCASSIPYLRNLNTEAFFGQGTRLTVV.

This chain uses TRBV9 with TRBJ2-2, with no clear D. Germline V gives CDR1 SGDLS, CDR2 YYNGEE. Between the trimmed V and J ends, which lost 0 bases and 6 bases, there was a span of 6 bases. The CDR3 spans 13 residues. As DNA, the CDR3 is TGTGCCAGCAGCGTAGCTCTTCCCGGGGAGCTGTTTTTT. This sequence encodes CASSVALPGELFF. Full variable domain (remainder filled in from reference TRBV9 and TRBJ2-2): DSGVTQTPKHLITATGQRVTLRCSPRSGDLSVYWYQQSLDQGLQFLIQYYNGEERAKGNILERFSAQQFPDLHSELNLSSLELGDSALYFCASSVALPGELFFGEGSRLTVL.

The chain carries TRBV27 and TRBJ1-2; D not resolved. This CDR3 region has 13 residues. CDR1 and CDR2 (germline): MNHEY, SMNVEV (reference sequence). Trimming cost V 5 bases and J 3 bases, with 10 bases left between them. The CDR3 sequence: CASSRGRDYGYTF. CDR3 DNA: TGTGCCAGCAGTCGGGGAAGGGACTATGGCTACACCTTC.

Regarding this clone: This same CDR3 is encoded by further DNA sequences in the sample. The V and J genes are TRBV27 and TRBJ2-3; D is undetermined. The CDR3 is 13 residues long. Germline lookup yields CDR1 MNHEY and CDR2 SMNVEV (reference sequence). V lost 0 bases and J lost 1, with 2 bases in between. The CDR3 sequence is CASSLSGTDTQYF. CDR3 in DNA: TGTGCCAGCAGTTTATCCGGCACAGATACGCAGTATTTT.

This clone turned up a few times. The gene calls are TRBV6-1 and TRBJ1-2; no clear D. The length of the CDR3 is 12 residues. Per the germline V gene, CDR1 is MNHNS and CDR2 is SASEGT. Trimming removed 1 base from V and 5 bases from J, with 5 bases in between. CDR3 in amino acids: CASSEEGYGYTF. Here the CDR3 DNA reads TGTGCCAGCAGTGAAGAAGGGTATGGCTACACCTTC.

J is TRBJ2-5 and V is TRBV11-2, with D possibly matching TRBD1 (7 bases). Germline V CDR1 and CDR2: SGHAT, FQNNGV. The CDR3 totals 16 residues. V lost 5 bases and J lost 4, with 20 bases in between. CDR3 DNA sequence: TGTGCCAGCAGCCTTCGACAGGGACTGGTTCTAGAGACCCAGTACTTC. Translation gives CASSLRQGLVLETQYF.

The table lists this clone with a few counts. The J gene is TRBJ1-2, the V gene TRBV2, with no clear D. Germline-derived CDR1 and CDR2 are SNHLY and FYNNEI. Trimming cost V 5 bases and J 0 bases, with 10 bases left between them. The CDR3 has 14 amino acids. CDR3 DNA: TGTGCCAGCAGTTCAGATATCTCTAACTATGGCTACACCTTC. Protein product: CASSSDISNYGYTF.

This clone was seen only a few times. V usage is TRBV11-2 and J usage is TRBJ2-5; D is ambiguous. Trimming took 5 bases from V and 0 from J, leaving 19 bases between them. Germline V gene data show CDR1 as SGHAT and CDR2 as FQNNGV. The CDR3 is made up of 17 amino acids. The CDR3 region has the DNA TGTGCCAGCAGCGCCCGCCGGTTCTTGGGGTACCAAGAGACCCAGTACTTC. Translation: CASSARRFLGYQETQYF.

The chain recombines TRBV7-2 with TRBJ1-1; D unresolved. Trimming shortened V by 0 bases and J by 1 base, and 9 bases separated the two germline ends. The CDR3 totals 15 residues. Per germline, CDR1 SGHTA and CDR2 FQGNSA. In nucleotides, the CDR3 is TGTGCCAGCAGCTTAGCCGGGCTTCCGAACACTGAAGCTTTCTTT. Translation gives CASSLAGLPNTEAFF.

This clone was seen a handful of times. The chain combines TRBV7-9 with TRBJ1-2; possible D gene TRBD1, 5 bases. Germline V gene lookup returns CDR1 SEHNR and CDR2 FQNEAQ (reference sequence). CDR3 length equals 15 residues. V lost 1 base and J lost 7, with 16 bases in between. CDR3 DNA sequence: TGTGCCAGCAGCTTAGATGGGGCGCTGGGATTTGGCTACACCTTC. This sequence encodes CASSLDGALGFGYTF.

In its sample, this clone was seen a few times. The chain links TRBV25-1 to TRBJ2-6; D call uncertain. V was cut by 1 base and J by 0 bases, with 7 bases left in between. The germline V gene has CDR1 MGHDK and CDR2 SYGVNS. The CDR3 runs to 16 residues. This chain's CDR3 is CASSESALSGANVLTF. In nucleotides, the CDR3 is TGTGCCAGCAGTGAATCGGCCCTCTCTGGGGCCAACGTCCTGACTTTC.

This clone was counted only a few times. The CDR3 here is CASSLLTGVEAFF. CDR3 DNA: TGTGCCAGCAGCCTTCTGACAGGGGTCGAGGCTTTCTTT. This chain joins TRBV7-9 and TRBJ1-1; 8 bases agree with TRBD1. Germline V gene lookup returns CDR1 SEHNR and CDR2 FQNEAQ (reference sequence). V lost 5 bases to trimming and J lost 11 bases; unmatched junction nucleotides: 10. CDR3 length equals 13 residues.

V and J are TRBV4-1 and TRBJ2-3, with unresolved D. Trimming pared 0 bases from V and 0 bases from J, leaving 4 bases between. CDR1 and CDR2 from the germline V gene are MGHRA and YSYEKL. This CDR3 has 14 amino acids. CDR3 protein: CASSQEGSTDTQYF. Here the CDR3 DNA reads TGCGCCAGCAGCCAAGAGGGAAGCACAGATACGCAGTATTTT.

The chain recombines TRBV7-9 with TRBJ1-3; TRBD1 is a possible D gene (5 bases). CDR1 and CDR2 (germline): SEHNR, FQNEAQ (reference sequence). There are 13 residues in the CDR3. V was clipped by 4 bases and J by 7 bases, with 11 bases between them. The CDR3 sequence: CASSYGEGNTIYF. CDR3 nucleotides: TGTGCCAGCAGCTATGGGGAGGGGAACACCATATATTTT.

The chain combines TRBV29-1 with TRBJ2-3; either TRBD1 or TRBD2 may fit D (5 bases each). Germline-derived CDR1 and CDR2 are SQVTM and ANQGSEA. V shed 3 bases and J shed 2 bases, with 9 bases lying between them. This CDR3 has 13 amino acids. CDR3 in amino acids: CSVDWGNTDTQYF. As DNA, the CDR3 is TGCAGCGTTGACTGGGGGAACACAGATACGCAGTATTTT.

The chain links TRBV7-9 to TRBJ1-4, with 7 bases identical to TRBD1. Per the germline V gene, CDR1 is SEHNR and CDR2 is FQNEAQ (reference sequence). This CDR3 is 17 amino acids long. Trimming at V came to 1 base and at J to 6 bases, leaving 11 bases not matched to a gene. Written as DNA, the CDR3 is TGTGCCAGCAGCTTAGTGCCTCACAGGGGCGGGGATGAAAAACTGTTTTTT. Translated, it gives CASSLVPHRGGDEKLFF.

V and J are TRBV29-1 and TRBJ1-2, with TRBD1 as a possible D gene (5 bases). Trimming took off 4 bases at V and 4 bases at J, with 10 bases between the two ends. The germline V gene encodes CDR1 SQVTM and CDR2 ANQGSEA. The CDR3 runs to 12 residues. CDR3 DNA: TGCAGCGTTGGGGGGTACGGCTATGGCTACACCTTC. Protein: CSVGGYGYGYTF.

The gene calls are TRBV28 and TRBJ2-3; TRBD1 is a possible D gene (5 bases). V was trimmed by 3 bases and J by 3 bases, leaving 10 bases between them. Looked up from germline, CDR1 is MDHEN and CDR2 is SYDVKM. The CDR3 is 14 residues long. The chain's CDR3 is CASSFRARTDTQYF. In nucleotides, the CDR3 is TGTGCCAGCAGTTTCAGGGCTAGGACAGATACGCAGTATTTT.

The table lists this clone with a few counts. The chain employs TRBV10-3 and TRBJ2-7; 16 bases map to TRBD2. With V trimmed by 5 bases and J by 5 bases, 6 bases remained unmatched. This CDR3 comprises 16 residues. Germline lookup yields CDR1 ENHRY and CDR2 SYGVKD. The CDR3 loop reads CAISQGLAGGPDEQYF. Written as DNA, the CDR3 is TGTGCCATCAGTCAGGGACTAGCGGGAGGGCCGGACGAGCAGTACTTC.

CDR3 sequence (DNA): TGTGCCAGCAATTTCCAGGGTACCTACGAGCAGTACTTC. It is translated as CASNFQGTYEQYF. The V and J genes are TRBV2 and TRBJ2-7, with D possibly TRBD1 on 5 matching bases. Deletions cut 7 bases from V and 2 bases from J, with 12 bases between. Germline V gene lookup returns CDR1 SNHLY and CDR2 FYNNEI. The CDR3 has 13 amino acids.

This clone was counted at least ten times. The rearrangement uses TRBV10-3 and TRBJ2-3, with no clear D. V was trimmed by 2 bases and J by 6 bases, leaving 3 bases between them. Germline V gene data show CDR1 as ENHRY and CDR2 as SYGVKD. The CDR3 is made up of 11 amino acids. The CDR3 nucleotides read TGTGCCATCAGTGAGAGGGATACGCAGTATTTT. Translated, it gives CAISERDTQYF.

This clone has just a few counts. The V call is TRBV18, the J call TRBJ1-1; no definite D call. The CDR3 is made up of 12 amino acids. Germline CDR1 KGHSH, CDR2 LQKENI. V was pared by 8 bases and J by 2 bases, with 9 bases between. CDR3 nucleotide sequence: TGTGCCAGCCGGAGGGTTAACACTGAAGCTTTCTTT. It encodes CASRRVNTEAFF. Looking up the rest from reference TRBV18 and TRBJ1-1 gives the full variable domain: NAGVMQNPRHLVRRRGQEARLRCSPMKGHSHVYWYRQLPEEGLKFMVYLQKENIIDESGMPKERFSAEFPKEGPSILRIQQVVRGDSAAYFCASRRVNTEAFFGQGTRLTVV.

Here the CDR3 reads CASSFSATNEKLFF. CDR3 nucleotide sequence: TGTGCCAGCAGCTTCAGTGCAACTAATGAAAAACTGTTTTTT. The chain carries TRBV7-2 and TRBJ1-4; no clear D. Trimming stripped 3 bases from V and 0 bases from J, with 5 bases between. CDR1 is SGHTA and CDR2 is FQGNSA in the germline V gene. This CDR3 is 14 amino acids long. Filled out from reference TRBV7-2 and TRBJ1-4, the complete variable domain reads GAGVSQSPSNKVTEKGKDVELRCDPISGHTALYWYRQSLGQGLEFLIYFQGNSAPDKSGLPSDRFSAERTGGSVSTLTIQRTQQEDSAVYLCASSFSATNEKLFFGSGTQLSVL.

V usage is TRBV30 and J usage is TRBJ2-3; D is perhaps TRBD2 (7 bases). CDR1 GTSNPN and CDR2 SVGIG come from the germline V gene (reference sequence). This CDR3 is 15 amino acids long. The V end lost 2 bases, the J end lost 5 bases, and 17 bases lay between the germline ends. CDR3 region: CAWSQLGGRVDTQYF. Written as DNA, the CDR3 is TGTGCCTGGAGTCAATTGGGGGGGCGGGTAGATACGCAGTATTTT.

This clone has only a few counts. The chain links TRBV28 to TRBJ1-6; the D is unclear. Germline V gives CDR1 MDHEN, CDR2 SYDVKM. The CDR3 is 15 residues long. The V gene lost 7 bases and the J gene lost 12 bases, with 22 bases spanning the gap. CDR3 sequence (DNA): TGTGCCAGCACCCCCAAGTTAGTCAGGCCCCAACCCCTCCACTTT. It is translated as CASTPKLVRPQPLHF.

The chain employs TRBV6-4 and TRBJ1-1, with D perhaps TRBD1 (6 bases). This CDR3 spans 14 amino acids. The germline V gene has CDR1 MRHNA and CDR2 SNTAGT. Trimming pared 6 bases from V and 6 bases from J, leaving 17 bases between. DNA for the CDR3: TGTGCCAGCAGCCCACAGGGCGGTCGTGCTGAAGCTTTCTTT. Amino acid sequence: CASSPQGGRAEAFF.

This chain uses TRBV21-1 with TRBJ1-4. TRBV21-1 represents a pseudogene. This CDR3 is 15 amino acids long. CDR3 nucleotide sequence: TGTGCCAGCAGCAAAATGTCGCGAAGGGATGAAAAACTGTTTTTT. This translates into CASSKMSRRDEKLFF.